The source of this T cell receptor (beta chain) is a study of T cell responses to AZD1222 COVID-19 vaccine. Study-wide findings and caveats: Among the donors, most were white British and more were female, and clonal diversity was possibly underestimated.

The protocol was immunoSEQ multiplex PCR, while the TCRdb copy is restricted to in-frame clones and leaves out a portion. The sample holds about 86,000 clones, roughly 87% seen once. On this clone: Its antigen is not known.

The V end lost 7 bases, the J end lost 5 bases, and 16 bases lay between the germline ends. Looked up from germline, CDR1 is KGHDR and CDR2 is SFDVKD. This CDR3 comprises 15 residues. V and J are TRBV24-1 and TRBJ1-4; unclear D gene. The source is an adult who received the AZD1222 COVID-19 vaccine. This specimen was peripheral blood, taken 28 days after the second AZD1222 dose. CDR3 nucleotides: TGTGCCACCAGCCATACGACGGGTCCAAATGAAAAACTGTTTTTT. It translates to CATSHTTGPNEKLFF.